This is a list of T cell receptor beta chains from one sample in a study of T cells in localized non-small cell lung cancer. Using immunoSEQ multiplex PCR, the repertoire was profiled, and TCRdb retains in-frame clones only, with some absent. The sample records 65,000 or so clones, more than 80% being singletons. This specimen consisted of PBMCs, obtained before any cancer treatment. The receptors come from a man between 40 and 70 years old with stage II lung adenocarcinoma. CDR3s include the opening cysteine and the closing phenylalanine or tryptophan. The order of the fields is V gene, clone size, D gene, J gene, CDR3 protein, CDR3 DNA. D genes are given only for firm matches. Only part of the rows carry a size: once, few, many, or a class if the clone is expanded.

v_call: TRBV4-3; clone_size: NA; d_call: TRBD2; j_call: TRBJ2-3; cdr3_aa: CASSQKRELNTQYF; cdr3_nt: TGCGCCAGCAGCCAAAAGCGGGAACTGAATACGCAGTATTTT
v_call: TRBV5-4; clone_size: NA; d_call: NA; j_call: TRBJ2-6; cdr3_aa: CASSWMQSSGANVLTF; cdr3_nt: TGTGCCAGCAGCTGGATGCAAAGCTCTGGGGCCAACGTCCTGACTTTC
v_call: TRBV7-2; clone_size: NA; d_call: NA; j_call: TRBJ2-7; cdr3_aa: CASSLVGLDYEQYF; cdr3_nt: TGTGCCAGCAGCTTAGTAGGGCTAGACTACGAGCAGTACTTC
v_call: TRBV19; clone_size: NA; d_call: NA; j_call: TRBJ1-5; cdr3_aa: CASSKIGGNQPQHF; cdr3_nt: TGTGCCAGTAGTAAAATAGGTGGCAATCAGCCCCAGCATTTT
v_call: TRBV7-2; clone_size: NA; d_call: NA; j_call: TRBJ1-5; cdr3_aa: CASSLGVTRNSNQPQHF; cdr3_nt: TGTGCCAGCAGCTTAGGGGTGACACGGAATAGCAATCAGCCCCAGCATTTT
v_call: TRBV19; clone_size: NA; d_call: NA; j_call: TRBJ1-4; cdr3_aa: CASSTFSRGNEKLFF; cdr3_nt: TGTGCCAGTAGTACGTTCTCAAGAGGGAATGAAAAACTGTTTTTT
v_call: TRBV6-5; clone_size: NA; d_call: NA; j_call: TRBJ1-1; cdr3_aa: CASSSRNPTEAFF; cdr3_nt: TGTGCCAGCAGTTCTCGAAACCCCACTGAAGCTTTCTTT
v_call: TRBV4-1; clone_size: NA; d_call: TRBD2; j_call: TRBJ2-3; cdr3_aa: CASSQDLAGSTDTQYF; cdr3_nt: TGCGCCAGCAGCCAAGATCTAGCGGGGAGCACAGATACGCAGTATTTT
v_call: TRBV5-1; clone_size: NA; d_call: TRBD2; j_call: TRBJ2-1; cdr3_aa: CASSLRTGTSAYNEQFF; cdr3_nt: TGCGCCAGCAGCTTGCGCACCGGGACTAGCGCATACAATGAGCAGTTCTTC
v_call: TRBV19; clone_size: NA; d_call: NA; j_call: TRBJ1-5; cdr3_aa: CASSIGQGNQPQHF; cdr3_nt: TGTGCCAGTAGTATTGGGCAGGGGAATCAGCCCCAGCATTTT
v_call: TRBV12-5; clone_size: NA; d_call: NA; j_call: TRBJ2-2; cdr3_aa: CASGLSGTSTENTGELFF; cdr3_nt: TGTGCTAGTGGTTTGTCAGGGACTTCAACGGAAAACACCGGGGAGCTGTTTTTT
v_call: TRBV5-8; clone_size: once; d_call: NA; j_call: TRBJ1-1; cdr3_aa: CASSLNQGLTNTEAFF; cdr3_nt: TGTGCCAGCAGCTTAAATCAGGGACTCACGAACACTGAAGCTTTCTTT
v_call: TRBV5-1; clone_size: few; d_call: TRBD1; j_call: TRBJ2-7; cdr3_aa: CASSLMGQGYDEQYF; cdr3_nt: TGCGCCAGCAGCCTGATGGGACAGGGGTACGACGAGCAGTACTTC
v_call: TRBV7-9; clone_size: NA; d_call: TRBD2; j_call: TRBJ2-5; cdr3_aa: CASSLVGTSGGTQYF; cdr3_nt: TGTGCCAGCAGCTTAGTGGGGACTAGCGGAGGGACCCAGTACTTC
v_call: TRBV25-1; clone_size: NA; d_call: NA; j_call: TRBJ1-2; cdr3_aa: CASPLDARFYGYTF; cdr3_nt: TGTGCCAGCCCGTTAGACGCTCGGTTCTATGGCTACACCTTC
v_call: TRBV4-1; clone_size: once; d_call: TRBD1; j_call: TRBJ2-2; cdr3_aa: CASSPTGINTGELFF; cdr3_nt: TGCGCCAGCAGCCCGACAGGGATCAACACCGGGGAGCTGTTTTTT
v_call: TRBV9; clone_size: once; d_call: NA; j_call: TRBJ2-1; cdr3_aa: CASSVAHYNEQFF; cdr3_nt: TGTGCCAGCAGCGTAGCCCACTACAATGAGCAGTTCTTC
v_call: TRBV7-2; clone_size: few; d_call: NA; j_call: TRBJ1-2; cdr3_aa: CASSSEGFNYGYTF; cdr3_nt: TGTGCCAGCAGCTCAGAGGGGTTTAACTATGGCTACACCTTC
v_call: TRBV6-6; clone_size: NA; d_call: NA; j_call: TRBJ1-1; cdr3_aa: CASSYRSPGTEAFF; cdr3_nt: TGTGCCAGCAGTTACCGGTCTCCGGGCACTGAAGCTTTCTTT
v_call: TRBV6-5; clone_size: NA; d_call: NA; j_call: TRBJ2-7; cdr3_aa: CASSYGALAPFYEQYF; cdr3_nt: TGTGCCAGCAGTTACGGAGCCTTAGCTCCTTTCTACGAGCAGTACTTC
v_call: TRBV7-2; clone_size: once; d_call: TRBD1; j_call: TRBJ1-2; cdr3_aa: CASSLGGTGGRKSYTF; cdr3_nt: TGTGCCAGCAGTTTAGGGGGGACAGGGGGCAGGAAGAGCTACACCTTC
v_call: TRBV7-2; clone_size: once; d_call: NA; j_call: TRBJ1-4; cdr3_aa: CASSWEGQTTEKLFF; cdr3_nt: TGTGCCAGCAGTTGGGAAGGACAGACTACTGAAAAACTGTTTTTT
v_call: TRBV5-5; clone_size: NA; d_call: TRBD1; j_call: TRBJ1-1; cdr3_aa: CASSVGRGPKDTEAFF; cdr3_nt: TGTGCCAGCAGCGTTGGTAGGGGGCCGAAGGACACTGAAGCTTTCTTT
v_call: TRBV11-2; clone_size: NA; d_call: TRBD1; j_call: TRBJ1-3; cdr3_aa: CASSLGQGGGNTIYF; cdr3_nt: TGTGCCAGCAGCCTTGGACAGGGAGGTGGAAACACCATATATTTT
v_call: TRBV6-4; clone_size: NA; d_call: TRBD1; j_call: TRBJ2-2; cdr3_aa: CASRGTENTGELFF; cdr3_nt: TGTGCCAGCAGGGGGACAGAGAACACCGGGGAGCTGTTTTTT
v_call: TRBV25-1; clone_size: NA; d_call: NA; j_call: TRBJ2-2; cdr3_aa: CASSEFPGELFF; cdr3_nt: TGTGCCAGCAGTGAATTTCCCGGGGAGCTGTTTTTT
v_call: TRBV9; clone_size: NA; d_call: NA; j_call: TRBJ1-1; cdr3_aa: CASSVGDRGVNTEAFF; cdr3_nt: TGTGCCAGCAGCGTAGGGGACCGGGGAGTGAACACTGAAGCTTTCTTT
v_call: TRBV7-2; clone_size: NA; d_call: TRBD2; j_call: TRBJ2-1; cdr3_aa: CASSLALAGGKNEQFF; cdr3_nt: TGTGCCAGCAGCTTAGCGCTAGCGGGAGGGAAGAATGAGCAGTTCTTC
v_call: TRBV9; clone_size: NA; d_call: NA; j_call: TRBJ2-3; cdr3_aa: CASSGGHLSTDTQYF; cdr3_nt: TGTGCCAGCAGCGGCGGTCATCTTAGCACAGATACGCAGTATTTT
v_call: TRBV4-2; clone_size: NA; d_call: NA; j_call: TRBJ2-1; cdr3_aa: CAGSLEGGAYNEQFF; cdr3_nt: TGTGCCGGCAGCTTAGAAGGGGGAGCGTACAATGAGCAGTTCTTC
v_call: TRBV4-1; clone_size: NA; d_call: NA; j_call: TRBJ1-2; cdr3_aa: CASSQDSYYGYTF; cdr3_nt: TGCGCCAGCAGCCAAGACAGTTACTATGGCTACACCTTC
v_call: TRBV4-2; clone_size: NA; d_call: NA; j_call: TRBJ2-1; cdr3_aa: CASSQELERPVEQFF; cdr3_nt: TGTGCCAGCAGCCAAGAACTAGAGCGGCCCGTTGAGCAGTTCTTC
v_call: TRBV6-5; clone_size: few; d_call: TRBD1; j_call: TRBJ1-1; cdr3_aa: CATNRGSTEAFF; cdr3_nt: TGTGCCACCAACAGGGGATCGACTGAAGCTTTCTTT
v_call: TRBV5-4; clone_size: once; d_call: TRBD2; j_call: TRBJ2-1; cdr3_aa: CASSSMTSGKNNEQFF; cdr3_nt: TGTGCCAGCAGCTCGATGACTAGCGGGAAGAACAATGAGCAGTTCTTC
v_call: TRBV19; clone_size: NA; d_call: NA; j_call: TRBJ2-1; cdr3_aa: CASSIAISYNEQFF; cdr3_nt: TGTGCCAGTAGTATAGCGATCTCCTACAATGAGCAGTTCTTC
v_call: TRBV28; clone_size: NA; d_call: TRBD1; j_call: TRBJ1-5; cdr3_aa: CASSPRQGYNQPQHF; cdr3_nt: TGTGCCAGCAGTCCCCGACAGGGGTACAATCAGCCCCAGCATTTT
v_call: TRBV5-1; clone_size: NA; d_call: TRBD1; j_call: TRBJ2-3; cdr3_aa: CASSLYTGGNTDTQYF; cdr3_nt: TGCGCCAGCAGCCTCTATACAGGGGGAAACACAGATACGCAGTATTTT
v_call: TRBV4-1; clone_size: NA; d_call: NA; j_call: TRBJ1-5; cdr3_aa: CASSQDPGIQPQHF; cdr3_nt: TGCGCCAGCAGCCAAGACCCGGGGATTCAGCCCCAGCATTTT
v_call: TRBV4-2; clone_size: NA; d_call: TRBD2; j_call: TRBJ2-2; cdr3_aa: CASSPPLAGGNTGELFF; cdr3_nt: TGTGCCAGCAGCCCGCCGCTAGCGGGGGGGAACACCGGGGAGCTGTTTTTT
v_call: TRBV29-1; clone_size: NA; d_call: TRBD1; j_call: TRBJ2-7; cdr3_aa: CSCRGDSPYEQYF; cdr3_nt: TGCAGCTGTCGAGGGGACAGTCCCTACGAGCAGTACTTC
v_call: TRBV18; clone_size: NA; d_call: NA; j_call: TRBJ2-1; cdr3_aa: CASSPQTGAYNEQFF; cdr3_nt: TGTGCCAGCTCACCACAGACGGGAGCTTACAATGAGCAGTTCTTC
v_call: TRBV27; clone_size: once; d_call: TRBD1; j_call: TRBJ2-5; cdr3_aa: CASSSSLTGVETQYF; cdr3_nt: TGTGCCAGCAGTTCCTCCCTGACAGGGGTCGAGACCCAGTACTTC
v_call: TRBV4-3; clone_size: NA; d_call: TRBD1; j_call: TRBJ2-7; cdr3_aa: CASSQQDRAAYEQYF; cdr3_nt: TGCGCCAGCAGCCAACAAGACAGGGCCGCCTACGAGCAGTACTTC
v_call: TRBV5-4; clone_size: once; d_call: TRBD1; j_call: TRBJ2-7; cdr3_aa: CASSPGPGQETYEQYF; cdr3_nt: TGTGCCAGCAGCCCAGGACCGGGACAGGAAACCTACGAGCAGTACTTC
v_call: TRBV7-2; clone_size: NA; d_call: NA; j_call: TRBJ2-5; cdr3_aa: CASSFLGLYRETQYF; cdr3_nt: TGTGCCAGCAGCTTCCTCGGGCTCTATAGGGAGACCCAGTACTTC
v_call: TRBV7-9; clone_size: NA; d_call: TRBD1; j_call: TRBJ2-1; cdr3_aa: CASSLAITGGREQFF; cdr3_nt: TGTGCCAGCAGCTTGGCAATAACAGGGGGCAGGGAGCAGTTCTTC
v_call: TRBV27; clone_size: NA; d_call: TRBD1; j_call: TRBJ2-6; cdr3_aa: CASTALTGGLSGANVLTF; cdr3_nt: TGTGCCAGCACCGCCTTGACAGGGGGACTCTCTGGGGCCAACGTCCTGACTTTC